This section outlines one T cell receptor (beta chain) sequence together with its context. Its antigen remains unknown. This CDR3 comprises 16 residues. V was clipped by 4 bases and J by 7 bases; unmatched bases: 5. This record comes from a study of T cell repertoires in cytomegalovirus infection. One entry per CDR3 protein results from TCRdb running MiXCR on the reads. The data show about a million distinct CDR3 sequences, less than 40% seen once. The rearrangement uses TRBV12-3 or TRBV12-4 and TRBJ2-1, with 15 bases matching TRBD2. The receptor was derived from a human donor in good health (CMV status not recorded). Some clones in this sample may be carry-over from other donors' samples. Material: cultured CD8+ T cells from PBMCs, obtained from culture after CMV antigen stimulation. The CDR3 bases are TGTGCCAGCAGTTCTGGACTAGCGGGGGGGTCGAATGAGCAGTTCTTC. Its translation is CASSSGLAGGSNEQFF.